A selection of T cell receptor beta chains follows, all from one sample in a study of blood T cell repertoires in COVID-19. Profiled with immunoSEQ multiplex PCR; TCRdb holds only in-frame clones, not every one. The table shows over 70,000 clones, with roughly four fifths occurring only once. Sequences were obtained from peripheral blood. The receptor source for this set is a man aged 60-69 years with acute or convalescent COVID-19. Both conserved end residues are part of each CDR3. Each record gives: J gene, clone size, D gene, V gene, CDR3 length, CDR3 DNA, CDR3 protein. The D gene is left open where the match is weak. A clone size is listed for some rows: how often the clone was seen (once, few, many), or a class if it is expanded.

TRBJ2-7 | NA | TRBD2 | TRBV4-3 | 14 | TGCGCCAGCAGCCAAGGACTAGCCTCCTACGAGCAGTACTTC | CASSQGLASYEQYF
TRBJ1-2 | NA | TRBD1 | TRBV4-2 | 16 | TGTGCCAGCAGCAAAAGGGACAGATCTCTGGGCTATGGCTACACCTTC | CASSKRDRSLGYGYTF
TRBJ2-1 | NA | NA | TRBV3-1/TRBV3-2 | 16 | TGTGCCAGCAGCCTCGGACTTCCAAGCTCCTACAATGAGCAGTTCTTC | CASSLGLPSSYNEQFF
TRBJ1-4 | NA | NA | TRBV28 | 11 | TGTGCCAGCAGCCTACAGGAAAAACTGTTTTTT | CASSLQEKLFF
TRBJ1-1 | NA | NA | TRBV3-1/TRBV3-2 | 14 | TGTGCCAGCACCCCCAAAGTAGTGAACACTGAAGCTTTCTTT | CASTPKVVNTEAFF
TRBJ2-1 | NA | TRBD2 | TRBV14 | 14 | TGTGCCAGCCGCTCGAGCGGGAGGGCAAATGAGCAGTTCTTC | CASRSSGRANEQFF
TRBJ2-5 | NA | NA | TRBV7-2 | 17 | TGTGCCAGCAGCGCGAGTTATAGCCAGGGAAAGGGAAAGACCCAGTACTTC | CASSASYSQGKGKTQYF
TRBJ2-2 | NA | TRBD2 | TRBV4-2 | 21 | TGTGCCAGCAGCCAAGACAACCCCGGGACTAGCGGGGGGACCCTCACCGGGGAGCTGTTTTTT | CASSQDNPGTSGGTLTGELFF
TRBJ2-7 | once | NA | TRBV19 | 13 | TGTGCCAGTAGTATAGATCCGAGGAGGGAGCAGTACTTC | CASSIDPRREQYF
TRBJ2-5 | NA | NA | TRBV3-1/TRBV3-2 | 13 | TGTGCCAGCAGCCAAGGCGGCGTAGGGACCCAGTACTTC | CASSQGGVGTQYF
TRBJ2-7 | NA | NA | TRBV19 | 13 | TGTGCCAGTAGTATTAATACTATATCCGAGCAGTACTTC | CASSINTISEQYF
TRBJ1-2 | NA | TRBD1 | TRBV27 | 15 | TGTGCCAGCAGTTTCTTGACAGGGGGCCTCTATGGCTACACCTTC | CASSFLTGGLYGYTF
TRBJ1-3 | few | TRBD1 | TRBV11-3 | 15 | TGTGCCAGCAGCCTCGGACAGGGGGCCGGAAACACCATATATTTT | CASSLGQGAGNTIYF
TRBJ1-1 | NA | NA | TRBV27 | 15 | TGTGCCAGCAGTTTAGGAGAGGGCCGTGGGTGGGAAGCTTTCTTT | CASSLGEGRGWEAFF
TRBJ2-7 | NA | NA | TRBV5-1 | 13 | TGCGCCAGCAGCCAGGCCAAGGCCTACGAGCAGTACTTC | CASSQAKAYEQYF
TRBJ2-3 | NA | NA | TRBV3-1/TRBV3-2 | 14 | TGTGCCAGCAGCCGGCAGGGTAGTTTAGATACGCAGTATTTT | CASSRQGSLDTQYF
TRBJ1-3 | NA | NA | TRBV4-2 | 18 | TGTGCCAGCAGCCAAGACGGGACACGGGTTTTCGGAGGAAACACCATATATTTT | CASSQDGTRVFGGNTIYF
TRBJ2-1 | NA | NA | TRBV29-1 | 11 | TGCAGCGTCTTCAGGGACAATGAGCAGTTCTTC | CSVFRDNEQFF
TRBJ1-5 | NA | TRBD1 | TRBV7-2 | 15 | TGTGCCAGCAGTAAGACAGGGGGCAGAGGACAGCCCCAGCATTTT | CASSKTGGRGQPQHF
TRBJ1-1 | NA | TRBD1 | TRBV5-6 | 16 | TGTGCCAGCAGCCCGATCACAGGGGGCAGGAACACTGAAGCTTTCTTT | CASSPITGGRNTEAFF
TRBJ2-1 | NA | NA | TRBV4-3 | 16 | TGCGCCAGCAGCCTAGAACAGGGAACCGGCTACAATGAGCAGTTCTTC | CASSLEQGTGYNEQFF
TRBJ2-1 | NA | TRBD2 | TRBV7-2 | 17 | TGTGCCAGCAGCTCACTTTCGGGACTAGCGGGGGAGAATGAGCAGTTCTTC | CASSSLSGLAGENEQFF
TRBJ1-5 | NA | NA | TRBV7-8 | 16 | TGTGCCAGCAGCTTAAAGGGGATGGCGATTAATCAGCCCCAGCATTTT | CASSLKGMAINQPQHF
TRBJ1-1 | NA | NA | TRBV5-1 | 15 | TGCGCCAGCAGCACCCCCCAGGCAGGGAACACTGAAGCTTTCTTT | CASSTPQAGNTEAFF
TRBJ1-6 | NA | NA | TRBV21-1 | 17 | TGTGCCAGCAGCAAAGCGCTTACCAAGGACAGTAATTCACCCCTCCACTTT | CASSKALTKDSNSPLHF
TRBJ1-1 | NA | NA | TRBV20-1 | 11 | TGCAGTGTCCTAAAGTCGACTGAAGCTTTCTTT | CSVLKSTEAFF
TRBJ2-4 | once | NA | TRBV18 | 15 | TGTGCCAGCTCAGCCAGTGATTGGGGGACATACATTCAGTACTTC | CASSASDWGTYIQYF
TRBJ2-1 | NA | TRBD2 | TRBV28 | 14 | TGTGCCAGCACCCCGCCGGGACTAGCAGATGAGCAGTTCTTC | CASTPPGLADEQFF
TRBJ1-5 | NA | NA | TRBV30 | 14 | TGTGCCTGGGGGCTGGGAGGGGGCAATCAGCCCCAGCATTTT | CAWGLGGGNQPQHF
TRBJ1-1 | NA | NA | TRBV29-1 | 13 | TGCAGCGTTGTGGGCCCAAGGAACACTGAAGCTTTCTTT | CSVVGPRNTEAFF
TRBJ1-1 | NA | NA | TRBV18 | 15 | TGTGCCAGCTCACCACCGGCGGGGTTGGGCACTGAAGCTTTCTTT | CASSPPAGLGTEAFF
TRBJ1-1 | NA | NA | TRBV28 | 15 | TGTGCCAGCAGTTCCTTTATCCACGGTTCTACTGAAGCTTTCTTT | CASSSFIHGSTEAFF
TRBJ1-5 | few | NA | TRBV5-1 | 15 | TGCGCCAGCAGCTTGATGGGGGGGAGCAATCAGCCCCAGCATTTT | CASSLMGGSNQPQHF
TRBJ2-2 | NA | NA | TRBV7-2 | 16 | TGTGCCAGCAGCTTACTCGGACGGACGGGGACCGGGGAGCTGTTTTTT | CASSLLGRTGTGELFF
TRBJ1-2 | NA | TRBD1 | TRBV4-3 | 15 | TGCGCCAGCAGCCAAGAAGGGACAGAAGACTATGGCTACACCTTC | CASSQEGTEDYGYTF
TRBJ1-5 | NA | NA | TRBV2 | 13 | TGTGCCAGCAGTGGAAGAGGGAATCAGCCCCAGCATTTT | CASSGRGNQPQHF
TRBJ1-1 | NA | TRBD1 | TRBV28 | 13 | TGTGCCAGCAGCAGAATGGGACAGTCGAGAGCTTTCTTT | CASSRMGQSRAFF
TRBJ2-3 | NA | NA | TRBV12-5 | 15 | TGTGCTAGTGGTAAGACAACCGGGGGCACAGATACGCAGTATTTT | CASGKTTGGTDTQYF
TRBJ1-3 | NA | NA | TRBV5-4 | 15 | TGTGCCAGCAGCTCCCAGGGGAGCTCTGGAAACACCATATATTTT | CASSSQGSSGNTIYF
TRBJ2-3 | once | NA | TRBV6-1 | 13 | TGTGCCAGCAGTGAAGGTACAGGTAGTACGCAGTATTTT | CASSEGTGSTQYF
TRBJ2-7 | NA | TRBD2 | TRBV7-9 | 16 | TGTGCCAGCAGCCTAACCAGACTAGCGGGATCAGACGAGCAGTACTTC | CASSLTRLAGSDEQYF
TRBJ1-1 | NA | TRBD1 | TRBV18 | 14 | TGTGCCAGCTCCGAAGGACAGGGAGTCACTGAAGCTTTCTTT | CASSEGQGVTEAFF
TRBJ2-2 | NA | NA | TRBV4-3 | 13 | TGCGCCAGCAGCCAAGCTCCGACCGGGGAGCTGTTTTTT | CASSQAPTGELFF
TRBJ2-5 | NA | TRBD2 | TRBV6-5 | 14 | TGTGCCAGCAGTTACTCAGGGGAGGGACAGACCCAGTACTTC | CASSYSGEGQTQYF
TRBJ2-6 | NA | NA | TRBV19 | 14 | TGTGCCACCCAAAGGGGTGCAGGGGCCAACGTCCTGACTTTC | CATQRGAGANVLTF
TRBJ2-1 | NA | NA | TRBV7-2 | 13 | TGTGCCAGCAGCATACCTCCCCTAAATGAGCAGTTCTTC | CASSIPPLNEQFF
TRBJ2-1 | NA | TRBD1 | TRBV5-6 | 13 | TGTGCCAGCAGCTTACAGGGGGACAATGAGCAGTTCTTC | CASSLQGDNEQFF
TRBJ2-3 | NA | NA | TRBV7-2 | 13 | TGTGCCAGCAGCTTTAGAGGCACAGATACGCAGTATTTT | CASSFRGTDTQYF
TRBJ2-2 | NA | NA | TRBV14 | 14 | TGTGCCAGCAGCCGCTTAGAAAACACCGGGGAGCTGTTTTTT | CASSRLENTGELFF
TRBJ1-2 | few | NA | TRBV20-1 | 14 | TGCAGTGCTAGTAAACAGGTTGCTCTCTATGGCTACACCTTC | CSASKQVALYGYTF
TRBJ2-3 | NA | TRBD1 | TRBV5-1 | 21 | TGCGCCAGCAGCTTGAATCCCCGTTTCTGGACAGGGGAGGAAAGCACAGATACGCAGTATTTT | CASSLNPRFWTGEESTDTQYF
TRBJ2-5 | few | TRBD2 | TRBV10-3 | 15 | TGTGCCATCAGTGAGTCGACTCGGGGGGAAGAGACCCAGTACTTC | CAISESTRGEETQYF
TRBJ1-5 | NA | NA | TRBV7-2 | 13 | TGTGCCAGCAGCATCATGCAGGGGAAGCCCCAGCATTTT | CASSIMQGKPQHF
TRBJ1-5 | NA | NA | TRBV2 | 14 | TGTGCCAGCAGTGAAGGCAGTAGCAATCAGCCCCAGCATTTT | CASSEGSSNQPQHF
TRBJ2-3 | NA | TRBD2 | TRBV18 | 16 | TGTGCCAGCTCACTAACGAGCGGGAGGGCTTCAGATACGCAGTATTTT | CASSLTSGRASDTQYF
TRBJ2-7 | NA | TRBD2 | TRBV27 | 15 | TGTGCCAGCACTTGGGCCCCGGGGGGTCGCGGCGAGCAGTACTTC | CASTWAPGGRGEQYF
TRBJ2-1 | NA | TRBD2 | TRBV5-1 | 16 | TGCGCCAGCAGCTTGTTCTCGGGGGGCTCCTACAATGAGCAGTTCTTC | CASSLFSGGSYNEQFF